This T cell receptor (beta chain) was identified in a study of T-cell reconstitution after alpha-beta-depleted transplantation in children. V shed 2 bases, J shed 8 bases, and the junction held 2 bases outside the gene matches. This CDR3 has 13 amino acids. Germline CDR1 reads KGHDR; CDR2 reads SFDVKD. The TCRbeta library was prepared with unique molecular identifiers. Using its own MiXCR run on the PCR reads, TCRdb lists one record per CDR3 protein. This sample has about 480,000 distinct CDR3 sequences, with roughly an eighth found just once. This clonotype appeared a few times. The sample here was PBMCs from the stem cell graft donor, taken from the stem cell graft. The source is a human donor who donated a stem cell graft to a child with combined immunodeficiency. The chain joins TRBV24-1 to TRBJ1-2; the match to TRBD1 covers 9 bases. CDR3 in amino acids: CATSDWTGAGYTF. The CDR3 DNA reads TGTGCCACCAGTGATTGGACAGGGGCCGGCTACACCTTC.